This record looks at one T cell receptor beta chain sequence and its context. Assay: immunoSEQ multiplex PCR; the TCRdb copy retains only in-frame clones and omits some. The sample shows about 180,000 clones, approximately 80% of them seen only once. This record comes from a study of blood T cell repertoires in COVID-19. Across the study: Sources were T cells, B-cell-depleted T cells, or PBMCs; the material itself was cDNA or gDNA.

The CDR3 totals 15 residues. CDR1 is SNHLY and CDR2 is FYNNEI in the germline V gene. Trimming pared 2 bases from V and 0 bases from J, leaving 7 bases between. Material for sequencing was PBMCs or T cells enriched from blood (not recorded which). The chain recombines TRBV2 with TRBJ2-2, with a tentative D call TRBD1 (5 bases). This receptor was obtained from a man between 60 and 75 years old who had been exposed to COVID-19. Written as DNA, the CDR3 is TGTGCCAGCAGTGAACAGGGCGCGAACACCGGGGAGCTGTTTTTT. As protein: CASSEQGANTGELFF.